One sample yielded the 11 T cell receptor beta chains listed below, sequenced in a study of a mutant IDH1 vaccine in newly diagnosed glioma. These receptors have no identified antigens. Time point: week 47, end of study. The content of each vaccine dose was 300 ug of mutant IDH1 20-mer peptide, and topical imiquimod accompanied it. Data came from immunoSEQ multiplex PCR; TCRdb stores just in-frame clones and leaves some out. This sample has 25,000 to 40,000 clones, with roughly 90% found just once. The sample was PBMCs, taken from a glioma patient whose treatment included an IDH1 peptide vaccine. All receptors derive from a man aged 35 to 55 with glioma.

The chain employs TRBV6-5 and TRBJ1-2; unclear D gene. V dropped 0 bases and J dropped 3 bases, with 8 bases sitting between them. Germline V lookup: CDR1 MNHEY, CDR2 SVGAGI. This CDR3 comprises 14 residues. This CDR3 is CASSYSRQDYGYTF. CDR3 DNA: TGTGCCAGCAGTTACTCGAGACAAGACTATGGCTACACCTTC.

This chain connects TRBV2 to TRBJ1-2; D gene ambiguous. The V gene's germline CDR1 is SNHLY and CDR2 FYNNEI. The CDR3 covers 8 residues. The V and J ends lost 8 bases and 8 bases respectively, with 3 bases between them. The CDR3 bases are TGTGCCAGCCTCGGCTACACCTTC. Residues: CASLGYTF. The variable domain in full, completed from reference TRBV2 and TRBJ1-2, reads EPEVTQTPSHQVTQMGQEVILRCVPISNHLYFYWYRQILGQKVEFLVSFYNNEISEKSEIFDDQFSVERPDGSNFTLKIRSTKLEDSAMYFCASLGYTFGSGTRLTVV.

The chain has TRBV7-2 and TRBJ2-5; 10 nucleotides line up with TRBD2. Germline values: CDR1 SGHTA, CDR2 FQGNSA. The CDR3 has 17 residues. The ends lost 1 base at V and 4 bases at J; junction bases unmatched: 9. CDR3 sequence reads: CASSLGLAGDMRETQYF. The CDR3 nucleotides read TGTGCCAGCAGCTTAGGCCTAGCGGGAGATATGCGAGAGACCCAGTACTTC.

Concerning this clone itself: Other DNA variants within this sample encode the same CDR3. This sequence joins TRBV10-2 and TRBJ2-1; tentatively, D is TRBD1 (6 bases). V lost 4 bases and J 5 bases, leaving 9 bases between the germline ends. This CDR3 has 13 residues. Germline loops: CDR1 WSHSY, CDR2 SAAADI. CDR3 region: CASSGTANNEQFF. CDR3 DNA sequence: TGCGCCAGCAGTGGGACAGCGAACAATGAGCAGTTCTTC.

V is TRBV28 and J is TRBJ1-5; TRBD1 agrees at 7 bases. Germline CDR1 and CDR2: MDHEN and SYDVKM. The CDR3 contains 15 residues. V was pared by 3 bases and J by 6 bases, with 8 bases of the junction left unmatched. CDR3 amino acids: CASSFRGQVGQPQHF. The CDR3 DNA sequence: TGTGCCAGCAGTTTCCGTGGACAGGTGGGTCAGCCCCAGCATTTT.

This rearrangement joins TRBV27 to TRBJ2-1, with 9 bases aligning to TRBD2. The germline V gene has CDR1 MNHEY and CDR2 SMNVEV (reference sequence). The J segment lost 8 bases and the V segment lost 3 bases, leaving 17 bases of the junction unmatched. The CDR3 consists of 18 residues. The CDR3 DNA reads TGTGCCAGCAGTTTGAATTGGGTAGCGGGAGATCTTTACGATGAGCAGTTCTTC. As protein: CASSLNWVAGDLYDEQFF.

This chain links TRBV30 with TRBJ1-1; 9 positions match TRBD1. V lost 8 bases to trimming and J lost 6 bases; unmatched junction nucleotides: 7. CDR1 is GTSNPN, CDR2 SVGIG, per germline (reference sequence). This CDR3 spans 12 amino acids. The CDR3 reads CALYDRGSEAFF. DNA of the CDR3: TGTGCCCTCTACGACAGGGGGTCTGAAGCTTTCTTT. Full variable domain (remainder filled in from reference TRBV30 and TRBJ1-1): SQTIHQWPATLVQPVGSPLSLECTVEGTSNPNLYWYRQAAGRGLQLLFYSVGIGQISSEVPQNLSASRPQDRQFILSSKKLLLSDSGFYLCALYDRGSEAFFGQGTRLTVV.

The V gene is TRBV29-1, the J gene TRBJ1-1; D uncertain. This CDR3 has 13 amino acids. With 8 bases removed from V and 6 bases from J, the gap between germline ends came to 19 bases. Per the germline V gene, CDR1 is SQVTM and CDR2 is ANQGSEA. CDR3 bases: TGCAGCATAGACACCGGAGGTTTTGCTGAAGCTTTCTTT. Its translation: CSIDTGGFAEAFF. The full variable domain, its missing parts supplied by reference TRBV29-1 and TRBJ1-1, is SAVISQKPSRDICQRGTSLTIQCQVDSQVTMMFWYRQQPGQSLTLIATANQGSEATYESGFVIDKFPISRPNLTFSTLTVSNMSPEDSSIYLCSIDTGGFAEAFFGQGTRLTVV.

The chain recombines TRBV28 with TRBJ2-7; 7 bases line up with TRBD1. CDR1 and CDR2 (germline): MDHEN, SYDVKM. V dropped 6 bases and J dropped 3; count of bases not matched to a gene: 8. The CDR3 contains 14 residues. This CDR3 reads CASRPPGQSYEQYF. CDR3 bases: TGTGCCAGCAGGCCACCGGGACAGAGCTACGAGCAGTACTTC.

V is TRBV6-1 and J is TRBJ2-7; 10 bases line up with TRBD2. The CDR3 totals 13 residues. After removal of 8 bases from V and 6 bases from J, the junction contained 7 bases not matched to a gene. Germline-derived CDR1 and CDR2 are MNHNS and SASEGT. The CDR3 DNA follows: TGTGCCAGCGCCAGCGGGGGGGCCGTCGAGCAGTACGTC. This translates into CASASGGAVEQYV.

The V call is TRBV5-1, the J call TRBJ2-1; 7 bases fit TRBD1. Germline V gives CDR1 SGHRS, CDR2 YFSETQ. Trimming took 0 bases from V and 3 from J; bases not matched to a gene: 3. The CDR3 is 15 residues long. This CDR3 is CASSLAGTDYNEQFF. CDR3 DNA sequence: TGCGCCAGCAGCTTGGCCGGGACAGACTACAATGAGCAGTTCTTC.